This TCR beta chain is drawn from a study of T cell repertoires in cytomegalovirus infection. Overall study context: Recently identified HLA-C-restricted CMV epitopes were used, and well-studied HLA-B-restricted CMV epitopes were used as well. The public TCR beta signatures pointed to both CMV infection and matching HLA type.

One entry per CDR3 protein, called by TCRdb with MiXCR from the reads. Here the sample spans a few hundred thousand distinct CDR3 sequences, about 33% being singletons. This CDR3 is 13 amino acids long. V lost 6 bases to trimming and J lost 4 bases, with 12 bases between them. Whole-study findings and limits: CMV-specific TCR beta clonotypes restricted by HLA-C were the ones dominating the ex vivo response. The cumulative frequency of public TCR beta families identified carriers of CMV plus the relevant HLA.

In the case of this clonotype: Its antigen is still unknown.

The material was cultured PBMCs, obtained from culture after CMV antigen stimulation. The TCR sequence derives from a human donor in good health (CMV status not recorded). Some clones in this sample may be carry-over from other donors' samples. V gene TRBV12-3 or TRBV12-4 combines with J gene TRBJ1-1, with D perhaps TRBD1 (5 bases). The CDR3 is CASRFNGGTEAFF. The CDR3 DNA is TGTGCCAGCAGGTTTAACGGGGGCACTGAAGCTTTCTTT.